These 3 T cell receptor beta chains came from one sample sequenced in a study of OX40 agonist ivuxolimab in advanced cancers. Method: immunoSEQ multiplex PCR; TCRdb's copy keeps in-frame clones and lacks some. This table holds around 16,000 clones, roughly 90% found once. This specimen was CD4+ or CD8+ T cells sorted from blood, taken in a trial of the OX40 agonist ivuxolimab. The receptor source for this set is an adult with an advanced solid tumor such as melanoma, head and neck, liver or kidney cancer.

This clone was detected only a few times. V is TRBV6-1 and J is TRBJ1-2; perhaps TRBD1 as D (5 bases). Trimming shortened V by 3 bases and J by 3 bases, and 11 bases separated the two germline ends. Per germline, CDR1 MNHNS and CDR2 SASEGT. The CDR3 spans 14 residues. In DNA form, the CDR3 reads TGTGCCAGCAGTGATTCGGGGGAGGACTATGGCTACACCTTC. Its protein product is CASSDSGEDYGYTF.

This clone is labeled as large. The genes are TRBV7-9 and TRBJ2-7; 11 nucleotides agree with TRBD1. Germline-derived CDR1 and CDR2 are SEHNR and FQNEAQ (reference sequence). The V segment lost 5 bases and the J segment 7 bases; nucleotides outside the gene matches: 19. The CDR3 is made up of 18 amino acids. The CDR3 DNA reads as TGTGCCAGCAGCCCCCCAACCGGACAGGGGGCTCCCTCGGGTGAGCAGTACTTC. Translation: CASSPPTGQGAPSGEQYF.

The V call is TRBV6-6, the J call TRBJ2-7, with TRBD2 matching over 7 bases. Per the germline V gene, CDR1 is MNHNY and CDR2 is SVGAGI (reference sequence). Germline trimming cut 5 bases from V and 1 base from J; bases unmatched to any gene: 5. The CDR3 is 14 residues long. The CDR3 protein is CASSPRDYSYEQYF. Here the CDR3 DNA reads TGTGCCAGCAGTCCTCGGGACTATTCCTACGAGCAGTACTTC.